These 11 T cell receptor beta chains came from one sample sequenced in a study of blood T cell repertoires in COVID-19. Generated by immunoSEQ multiplex PCR, the TCRdb table keeps only in-frame clones and is missing some. Of a few hundred thousand clones in the sample, about 82% are singletons; the top ten hold 1.5% to 2%. Sample: peripheral blood. The receptors derive from a woman aged 45-60 years with acute or convalescent COVID-19.

This chain links TRBV20-1 with TRBJ1-3; no reliable D call. Germline CDR1 DFQATT, CDR2 SNEGSKA (reference sequence). V was clipped by 3 bases and J by 2 bases, with 8 bases between them. There are 13 residues in the CDR3. CDR3 coding DNA: TGCAGTGCTAGTAGAGGGCCTGGAAACACCATATATTTT. Protein product: CSASRGPGNTIYF.

The chain combines TRBV18 with TRBJ1-5; possibly TRBD1 for D (6 bases). This CDR3 is 18 amino acids long. The germline V gene encodes CDR1 KGHSH and CDR2 LQKENI. V gave up 3 bases and J gave up 6 bases, with 24 bases separating them. CDR3 region: CASSPSVGTGSTSQPQHF. The CDR3 DNA is TGTGCCAGCTCACCGAGCGTAGGAACAGGGTCGACTTCTCAGCCCCAGCATTTT. Based on the CDR3 plus reference TRBV18 and TRBJ1-5, the full variable domain is NAGVMQNPRHLVRRRGQEARLRCSPMKGHSHVYWYRQLPEEGLKFMVYLQKENIIDESGMPKERFSAEFPKEGPSILRIQQVVRGDSAAYFCASSPSVGTGSTSQPQHFGDGTRLSIL.

This clone occurred a few times. The J gene is TRBJ2-1, the V gene TRBV7-3, with 7 nucleotides matching TRBD2. The CDR3 consists of 17 residues. The V gene end was trimmed by 1 base and the J gene end by 5 bases; junction bases not matched to a gene: 11. Per the germline V gene, CDR1 is SGHTA and CDR2 is FQGTGA. The CDR3 nucleotides are TGTGCCAGCAGCTTAATCTCTTCGCGGGAGCGTAACAATGAGCAGTTCTTC. Encoded protein: CASSLISSRERNNEQFF. Full variable domain (rest looked up from reference TRBV7-3 and TRBJ2-1): GAGVSQTPSNKVTEKGKYVELRCDPISGHTALYWYRQSLGQGPEFLIYFQGTGAADDSGLPNDRFFAVRPEGSVSTLKIQRTERGDSAVYLCASSLISSRERNNEQFFGPGTRLTVL.

The chain employs TRBV7-3 and TRBJ2-3; 9 bases line up with TRBD1. CDR1 is SGHTA and CDR2 is FQGTGA in the germline V gene. Trimming took 6 bases from V and 3 from J; bases not matched to a gene: 7. This CDR3 has 15 amino acids. CDR3 sequence reads: CASRSTGTGTDTQYF. CDR3 nucleotide sequence: TGTGCCAGCAGATCCACCGGGACAGGGACAGATACGCAGTATTTT.

The chain has TRBV27 and TRBJ2-1; D might be TRBD2 (6 bases). The CDR3 sequence is 13 residues long. Germline CDR1 and CDR2: MNHEY and SMNVEV (reference sequence). The V and J ends lost 5 bases and 2 bases respectively, with 7 bases between them. In nucleotides, the CDR3 is TGTGCCAGCAGTCCGGGGGCCTACAATGAGCAGTTCTTC. Protein sequence: CASSPGAYNEQFF.

The chain carries TRBV2 and TRBJ2-7; D remains ambiguous. The germline CDR1 and CDR2 sequences are SNHLY and FYNNEI. This CDR3 region has 15 residues. Trimming shortened V by 1 base and J by 4 bases, and 14 bases separated the two germline ends. The CDR3 sequence: CASSEDRDKVYEQYF. For the CDR3, the DNA is TGTGCCAGCAGTGAAGATAGAGACAAGGTGTACGAGCAGTACTTC.

V usage is TRBV19 and J usage is TRBJ1-2; D ambiguous. The CDR3 is 17 residues long. The V and J ends lost 2 bases and 4 bases respectively, with 20 bases between them. Looked up from germline, CDR1 is LNHDA and CDR2 is SQIVND (reference sequence). As DNA, the CDR3 is TGTGCCAGTAGTATAAAAGTCTTTGGCAGCGGTATCTATGGCTACACCTTC. Its protein product is CASSIKVFGSGIYGYTF.

The V call is TRBV27, the J call TRBJ1-1, with a tentative D call TRBD1 (5 bases). Between the trimmed V and J ends, which lost 6 bases and 3 bases, there was a span of 14 bases. Germline V gives CDR1 MNHEY, CDR2 SMNVEV (reference sequence). This CDR3 has 14 residues. In nucleotides, the CDR3 is TGTGCCAGCAGCCCCCTGGGACTTGACACTGAAGCTTTCTTT. This encodes CASSPLGLDTEAFF.

This chain uses TRBV7-9 with TRBJ2-2; 8 nucleotides align to TRBD1. The CDR3 runs to 14 residues. Germline lookup yields CDR1 SEHNR and CDR2 FQNEAQ (reference sequence). The ends lost 7 bases at V and 6 bases at J; junction bases unmatched: 7. The CDR3 loop reads CASIEDRDAGELFF. The CDR3 DNA follows: TGTGCCAGCATCGAGGACAGGGACGCCGGGGAGCTGTTTTTT. The variable domain in full, completed from reference TRBV7-9 and TRBJ2-2, reads DTGVSQNPRHKITKRGQNVTFRCDPISEHNRLYWYRQTLGQGPEFLTYFQNEAQLEKSRLLSDRFSAERPKGSFSTLEIQRTEQGDSAMYLCASIEDRDAGELFFGEGSRLTVL.

The V and J genes are TRBV4-2 and TRBJ2-1, with 9 bases lining up with TRBD2. The CDR3 sequence is 13 residues long. J lost 11 bases, V lost 1 base, and 3 bases had no gene match. Germline lookup yields CDR1 LGHNA and CDR2 YNFKEQ. The CDR3 DNA follows: TGTGCCAGCAGCCAAGTCGCTAGCGGGAAGCAGTTCTTC. This codes for CASSQVASGKQFF.

The chain links TRBV30 to TRBJ1-3, with a tentative D call TRBD1 (5 bases). The CDR3 contains 16 residues. Looked up from germline, CDR1 is GTSNPN and CDR2 is SVGIG (reference sequence). Between the trimmed V and J ends, which lost 2 bases and 0 bases, there was a span of 14 bases. The DNA of the CDR3 is TGTGCCTGGAGTTGGGGGACCGGGAGCTCTGGAAACACCATATATTTT. Translation: CAWSWGTGSSGNTIYF.